These T cell receptor beta chains were read from a single sample in a study of blood T cell repertoires in COVID-19. Sequencing was performed with immunoSEQ multiplex PCR; in TCRdb, only in-frame clones are kept and a portion is missing. The profile covers roughly 150,000 clones, with over 75% appearing a single time and 6.5% to 7.5% taken by the ten largest. Sample: peripheral blood. The source of these receptors is a man older than 75 with COVID-19, enrolled during active disease. The CDR3 runs from the conserved cysteine through the conserved F or W. The D gene is left open where the match is weak. For some rows the clone size is stated as once, few or many, or as a class when expanded; others skip it.

>TRBJ2-1|TRBV5-1|once|-
CASNFDRSSYNEQFF
TGCGCCAGCAACTTCGACAGAAGCTCCTACAATGAGCAGTTCTTC
>TRBJ1-1|TRBV5-1|few|-
CASSSTGLAFF
TGCGCCAGCAGCAGCACAGGGTTGGCTTTCTTT
>TRBJ1-1|TRBV28|-|-
CASSLGQNTEAFF
TGTGCCAGCAGCCTAGGACAGAACACTGAAGCTTTCTTT
>TRBJ2-2|TRBV7-2|-|-
CASSLSQGFTGELFF
TGTGCCAGCAGCTTAAGTCAGGGGTTCACCGGGGAGCTGTTTTTT
>TRBJ2-5|TRBV2|-|-
CASSESRETQYF
TGTGCCAGCAGTGAGAGCAGGGAGACCCAGTACTTC
>TRBJ1-4|TRBV21-1|-|-
CASSSTPRTDEEKLFF
TGTGCCAGCAGCTCGACCCCACGGACAGACGAAGAAAAACTGTTTTTT
>TRBJ1-2|TRBV3-1/TRBV3-2|-|-
CASSLAPAYGYTF
TGTGCCAGCAGCCTAGCTCCCGCCTATGGCTACACCTTC
>TRBJ2-7|TRBV6-5|-|-
CASKPFQGSSYEQYF
TGTGCCAGCAAGCCTTTCCAGGGTAGCTCCTACGAGCAGTACTTC
>TRBJ2-2|TRBV11-2|-|-
CASSPQRTGELFF
TGTGCCAGCAGCCCGCAGCGGACCGGGGAGCTGTTTTTT
>TRBJ1-6|TRBV11-2|-|-
CASSSGTNNSPLHF
TGTGCCAGCAGCTCCGGGACTAATAATTCACCCCTCCACTTT
>TRBJ2-3|TRBV6-5|-|TRBD2
CASSPLAGSGGTQYF
TGTGCCAGCAGCCCCCTAGCGGGGTCCGGGGGTACGCAGTATTTT
>TRBJ2-5|TRBV10-3|-|TRBD1
CAISESDRGETQYF
TGTGCCATCAGTGAGTCTGACAGGGGAGAGACCCAGTACTTC
>TRBJ1-1|TRBV6-2/TRBV6-3|few|-
CASSYEDFKEAFF
TGTGCCAGCAGTTACGAGGATTTCAAGGAAGCTTTCTTT
>TRBJ1-4|TRBV3-1/TRBV3-2|-|-
CASSQDGGGGEKLFF
TGTGCCAGCAGCCAAGATGGAGGAGGAGGTGAAAAACTGTTTTTT
>TRBJ2-1|TRBV3-1/TRBV3-2|-|TRBD2
CASSGGTSGYNEQFF
TGTGCCAGCAGCGGCGGGACTAGCGGCTACAATGAGCAGTTCTTC
>TRBJ1-2|TRBV12-5|-|-
CASGTREAVDEGYTF
TGTGCTAGTGGTACCCGGGAGGCAGTGGATGAGGGCTACACCTTC
>TRBJ1-6|TRBV5-4|-|TRBD1
CASSLDRASSYNSPLHF
TGTGCCAGCAGCCTTGACAGGGCAAGCTCCTATAATTCACCCCTCCACTTT
>TRBJ2-5|TRBV12-5|-|-
CASGADRRLQTQYF
TGTGCTAGTGGTGCGGATAGGAGACTGCAGACCCAGTACTTC
>TRBJ2-7|TRBV2|-|TRBD1
CASLWDRSSYEQYF
TGTGCCAGTCTATGGGACAGGAGCTCCTACGAGCAGTACTTC
>TRBJ1-6|TRBV5-6|-|-
CASSNSKNNSPLHF
TGTGCCAGCAGCAACAGCAAAAATAATTCACCCCTCCACTTT